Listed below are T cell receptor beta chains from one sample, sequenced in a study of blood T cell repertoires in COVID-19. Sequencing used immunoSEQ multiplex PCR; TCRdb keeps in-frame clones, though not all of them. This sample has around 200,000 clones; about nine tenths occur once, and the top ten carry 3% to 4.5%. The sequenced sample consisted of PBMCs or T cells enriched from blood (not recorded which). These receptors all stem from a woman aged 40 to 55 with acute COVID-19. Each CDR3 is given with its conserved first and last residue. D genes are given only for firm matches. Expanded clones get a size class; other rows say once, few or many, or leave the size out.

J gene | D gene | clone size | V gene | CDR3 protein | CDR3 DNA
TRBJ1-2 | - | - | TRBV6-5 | CASSSSTVYRYGYTF | TGTGCCAGCAGTTCATCGACAGTCTACCGCTATGGCTACACCTTC
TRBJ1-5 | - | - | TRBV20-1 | CSASGGNSNQPQHF | TGCAGTGCTAGTGGCGGAAATAGCAATCAGCCCCAGCATTTT
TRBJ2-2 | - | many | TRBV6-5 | CASTRVPNTGELFF | TGTGCCAGCACCAGGGTCCCGAACACCGGGGAGCTGTTTTTT
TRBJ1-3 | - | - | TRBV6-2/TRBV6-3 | CASSDTGSAGNTIYF | TGTGCCAGCAGTGACACAGGGTCTGCTGGAAACACCATATATTTT
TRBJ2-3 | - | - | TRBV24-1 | CATSDLPLRGRTDTQYF | TGTGCCACCAGTGATTTGCCCCTGAGAGGGAGGACAGATACGCAGTATTTT
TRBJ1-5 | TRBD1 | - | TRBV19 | CASSTIADRNQPQHF | TGTGCCAGTAGTACCATAGCGGACAGGAATCAGCCCCAGCATTTT
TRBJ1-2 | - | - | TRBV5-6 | CASSLEPTDYGYTF | TGTGCCAGCAGCTTGGAGCCGACAGACTATGGCTACACCTTC
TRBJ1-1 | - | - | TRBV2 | CASSEMAGRNTEAFF | TGTGCCAGCAGTGAGATGGCAGGCAGGAACACTGAAGCTTTCTTT
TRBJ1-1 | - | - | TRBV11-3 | CASSLGGPTEAFF | TGTGCCAGCAGCTTAGGGGGGCCCACTGAAGCTTTCTTT
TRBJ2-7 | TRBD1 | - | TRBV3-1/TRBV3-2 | CASSQGGTGGYEQYF | TGTGCCAGCAGCCAGGGAGGGACAGGGGGCTACGAGCAGTACTTC
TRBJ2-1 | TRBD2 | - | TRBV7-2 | CASSGPGLAGGRNEQFF | TGTGCCAGCAGCGGGCCGGGACTAGCGGGGGGGCGAAATGAGCAGTTCTTC
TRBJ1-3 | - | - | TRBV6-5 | CASSLDKTGNTIYF | TGTGCCAGCAGCCTCGACAAAACTGGAAACACCATATATTTT
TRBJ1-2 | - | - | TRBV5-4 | CASSLVDSSKYYGYTF | TGTGCCAGCAGCTTGGTAGATTCGAGCAAGTACTATGGCTACACCTTC
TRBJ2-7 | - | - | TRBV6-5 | CASSYSPGATYEQYF | TGTGCCAGCAGTTACTCACCAGGGGCGACCTACGAGCAGTACTTC
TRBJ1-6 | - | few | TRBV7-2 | CASSAQQGSSYNSPLHF | TGTGCCAGCAGCGCCCAACAGGGAAGCTCCTATAATTCACCCCTCCACTTT
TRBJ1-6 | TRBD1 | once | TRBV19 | CASRGQATIYNSPLHF | TGTGCCAGTCGGGGACAGGCAACCATCTATAATTCACCCCTCCACTTT
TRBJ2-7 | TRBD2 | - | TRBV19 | CASSRGGFYEQYF | TGTGCCAGTAGTCGGGGGGGCTTCTACGAGCAGTACTTC
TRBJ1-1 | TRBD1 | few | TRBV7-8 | CASSLDRGQGAQDTEAFF | TGTGCCAGCAGCTTAGATCGAGGACAGGGGGCACAGGACACTGAAGCTTTCTTT
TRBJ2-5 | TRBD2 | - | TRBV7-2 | CASSSSGGRQETQYF | TGTGCCAGCAGCTCTAGCGGGGGGCGTCAAGAGACCCAGTACTTC
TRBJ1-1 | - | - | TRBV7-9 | CASSFSGGLTEAFF | TGTGCCAGCAGTTTTTCGGGGGGTCTCACTGAAGCTTTCTTT
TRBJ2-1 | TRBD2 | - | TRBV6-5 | CASSSLAGGPWGEQFF | TGTGCCAGCAGTTCTTTAGCGGGGGGCCCTTGGGGTGAGCAGTTCTTC
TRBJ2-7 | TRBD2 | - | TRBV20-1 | CSASGGGQYEQYF | TGCAGTGCTAGTGGCGGGGGTCAGTACGAGCAGTACTTC
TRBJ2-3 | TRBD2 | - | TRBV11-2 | CASSLGLAGGYRSDTQYF | TGTGCCAGCAGCTTAGGGCTAGCGGGGGGGTATCGTTCAGATACGCAGTATTTT
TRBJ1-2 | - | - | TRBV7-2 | CASSFYSGPDGYTF | TGTGCCAGCAGCTTTTACTCAGGGCCGGACGGCTACACCTTC
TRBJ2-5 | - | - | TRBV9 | CASSVALTGRSQYF | TGTGCCAGCAGCGTAGCTTTGACAGGGAGGTCCCAGTACTTC
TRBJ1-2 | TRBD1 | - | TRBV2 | CASSASGQGAPGGYTF | TGTGCCAGCAGTGCTTCGGGTCAGGGGGCGCCTGGAGGCTACACCTTC
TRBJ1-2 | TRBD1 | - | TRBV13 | CASSPQGRGRSGYTF | TGTGCCAGCAGCCCCCAAGGCAGGGGGCGATCTGGCTACACCTTC
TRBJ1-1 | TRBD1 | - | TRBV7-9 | CASSGVGGLNTEAFF | TGTGCCAGCAGCGGAGTAGGGGGCCTAAACACTGAAGCTTTCTTT
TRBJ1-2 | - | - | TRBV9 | CASSVGEGSNYGYTF | TGTGCCAGCAGCGTAGGGGAGGGGAGCAACTATGGCTACACCTTC
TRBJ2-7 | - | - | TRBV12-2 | CASRLERAPPYEQYF | TGTGCAAGTCGCTTAGAGCGGGCCCCTCCCTACGAGCAGTACTTC
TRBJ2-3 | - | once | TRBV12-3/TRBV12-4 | CASSSGQIDTQYF | TGTGCCAGCAGTTCTGGACAGATAGATACGCAGTATTTT
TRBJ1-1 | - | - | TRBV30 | CAWIIDGSTEAFF | TGTGCCTGGATTATTGATGGTAGCACTGAAGCTTTCTTT
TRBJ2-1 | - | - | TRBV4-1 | CASSQDPGGFYNEQFF | TGCGCCAGCAGCCAAGATCCCGGGGGTTTCTACAATGAGCAGTTCTTC
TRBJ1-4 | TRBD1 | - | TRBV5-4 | CASSQKQGGNEKLFF | TGTGCCAGCAGCCAGAAACAGGGGGGTAATGAAAAACTGTTTTTT
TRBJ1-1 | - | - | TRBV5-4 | CASSGRETEAFF | TGTGCCAGCAGCGGCCGGGAAACTGAAGCTTTCTTT
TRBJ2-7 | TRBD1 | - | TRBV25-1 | CASSELTGGIYEQYF | TGTGCCAGCAGTGAATTGACAGGGGGCATCTACGAGCAGTACTTC
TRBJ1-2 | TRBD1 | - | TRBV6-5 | CASSLTQGQSITF | TGTGCCAGCAGTCTAACCCAGGGACAGTCGATAACCTTC
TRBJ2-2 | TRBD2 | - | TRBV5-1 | CASSLETSAAGELFF | TGCGCCAGCAGCTTGGAAACTAGCGCAGCCGGGGAGCTGTTTTTT
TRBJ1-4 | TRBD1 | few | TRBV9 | CASSEEGQGVNEKLFF | TGTGCCAGCAGCGAGGAAGGACAGGGGGTTAATGAAAAACTGTTTTTT
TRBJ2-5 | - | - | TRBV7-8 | CASSLAGGVLETQYF | TGTGCCAGCAGCTTAGCGGGCGGGGTATTGGAGACCCAGTACTTC
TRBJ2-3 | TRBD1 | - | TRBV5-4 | CASSSRDREYF | TGTGCCAGCAGCTCCCGGGACAGGGAGTATTTT
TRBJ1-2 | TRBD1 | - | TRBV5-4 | CASSLDRVNGYTF | TGTGCCAGCAGCTTAGACAGGGTAAACGGCTACACCTTC
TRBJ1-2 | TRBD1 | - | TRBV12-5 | CASGPTGGYGYTF | TGTGCTAGTGGTCCAACAGGGGGCTATGGCTACACCTTC
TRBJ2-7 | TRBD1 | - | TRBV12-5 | CASGPRDRAPYEQYF | TGTGCTAGTGGTCCCCGGGACAGGGCCCCCTACGAGCAGTACTTC
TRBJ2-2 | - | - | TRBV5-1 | CASSLINTGELFF | TGCGCCAGCAGCTTGATAAACACCGGGGAGCTGTTTTTT
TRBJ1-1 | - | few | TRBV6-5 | CASNSQLNTEAFF | TGTGCCAGCAATTCACAGTTAAACACTGAAGCTTTCTTT
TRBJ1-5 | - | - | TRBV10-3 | CAISESGAWGPQHF | TGTGCCATCAGTGAGTCGGGGGCCTGGGGGCCCCAGCATTTT
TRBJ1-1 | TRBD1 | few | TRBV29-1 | CSVKDRATNTEAFF | TGCAGCGTGAAAGACAGGGCTACGAACACTGAAGCTTTCTTT
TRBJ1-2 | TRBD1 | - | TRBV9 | CASSGGQGGVNGYTF | TGTGCCAGCAGCGGAGGACAGGGTGGTGTAAATGGCTACACCTTC
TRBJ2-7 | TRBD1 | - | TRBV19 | CASSIGVGQLPYEQYF | TGTGCCAGTAGTATAGGGGTGGGACAGCTTCCCTACGAGCAGTACTTC
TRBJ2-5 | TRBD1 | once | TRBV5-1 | CASSLRGDRAQETQYF | TGCGCCAGCAGCCTAAGGGGAGACAGGGCACAAGAGACCCAGTACTTC
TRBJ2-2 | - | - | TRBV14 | CASSRGTAHASTGELFF | TGTGCCAGCAGCAGGGGGACCGCCCATGCTAGCACCGGGGAGCTGTTTTTT
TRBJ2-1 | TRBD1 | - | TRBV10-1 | CASSEWTGVRSVEQFF | TGCGCCAGCAGTGAATGGACAGGGGTTAGGTCGGTTGAGCAGTTCTTC
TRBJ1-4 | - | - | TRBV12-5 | CASGLDSWTATNEKLFF | TGTGCTAGTGGTTTGGACTCCTGGACTGCAACTAATGAAAAACTGTTTTTT